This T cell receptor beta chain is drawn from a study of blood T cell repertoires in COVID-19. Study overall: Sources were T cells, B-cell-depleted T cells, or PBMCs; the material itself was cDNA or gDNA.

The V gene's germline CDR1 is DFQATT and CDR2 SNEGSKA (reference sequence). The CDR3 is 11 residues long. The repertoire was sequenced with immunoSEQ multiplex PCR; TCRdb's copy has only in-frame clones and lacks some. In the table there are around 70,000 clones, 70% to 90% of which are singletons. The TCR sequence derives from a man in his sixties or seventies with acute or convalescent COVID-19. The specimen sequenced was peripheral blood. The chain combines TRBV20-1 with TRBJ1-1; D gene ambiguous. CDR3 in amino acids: CSHLSGTEAFF. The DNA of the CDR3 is TGCAGCCATCTCTCGGGGACTGAAGCTTTCTTT.